This TCR beta chain came from a study of T cell responses to AZD1222 COVID-19 vaccine. Data came from immunoSEQ multiplex PCR; TCRdb stores just in-frame clones and leaves some out. The table lists 150,000 to 200,000 clones, around 92% of them singletons. Germline loops: CDR1 SGHRS, CDR2 YFSETQ. The CDR3 is made up of 13 amino acids. J was trimmed by 5 bases and V by 4 bases; bases with no gene match: 5. This clone was counted many times. V is TRBV5-1 and J is TRBJ1-1; TRBD1 matches 7 bases. Here the sequenced sample was peripheral blood, taken on day 0 of AZD1222 vaccination. The TCR originated in an adult in good health. The CDR3 DNA reads as TGCGCCAGCAGCCCGACAGGGAAGACTGAAGCTTTCTTT. It codes for CASSPTGKTEAFF.